The 18 T cell receptor beta chains given below trace back to one sample, sequenced in a study of OX40 agonist ivuxolimab in advanced cancers. The data were produced by immunoSEQ multiplex PCR, yet TCRdb's version contains in-frame clones alone and is incomplete. The sample includes around 64,000 clones, approximately 81% of them seen just once. Specimen: CD4+ or CD8+ T cells sorted from blood, collected in a trial of the OX40 agonist ivuxolimab. The source is an adult with an advanced solid tumor such as melanoma, head and neck, liver or kidney cancer.

The table lists this clone with many counts. J is TRBJ1-1 and V is TRBV30, with 7 bases fitting TRBD1. Trimming took 1 base from V and 1 from J; bases not matched to a gene: 0. The germline CDR1 and CDR2 sequences are GTSNPN and SVGIG (reference sequence). The CDR3 has 13 residues. CDR3 residues: CAWSGDRNTEAFF. The CDR3 DNA is TGTGCCTGGAGTGGGGACAGGAACACTGAAGCTTTCTTT.

Points on this clone: Distinct nucleotide sequences in the sample also encode this CDR3. The chain recombines TRBV7-2 with TRBJ1-2; maybe TRBD1 (6 bases). The CDR3 length is 12 residues. Per germline, CDR1 SGHTA and CDR2 FQGNSA. Trimming stripped 3 bases from V and 5 bases from J, with 7 bases between. The DNA of the CDR3 is TGTGCCAGCAGCTTTCAGGGGTATGGCTACACCTTC. Translation gives CASSFQGYGYTF. Combining the CDR3 with reference TRBV7-2 and TRBJ1-2 gives the whole variable domain GAGVSQSPSNKVTEKGKDVELRCDPISGHTALYWYRQSLGQGLEFLIYFQGNSAPDKSGLPSDRFSAERTGGSVSTLTIQRTQQEDSAVYLCASSFQGYGYTFGSGTRLTVV.

This clone was detected only once. Other DNA sequences in the sample encode the same CDR3. The chain combines TRBV5-1 with TRBJ2-5; D is uncertain. Germline values: CDR1 SGHRS, CDR2 YFSETQ. The CDR3 runs to 14 residues. Trimming cost V 4 bases and J 1 base, with 11 bases left between them. CDR3 sequence: CASSPGSTQETQYF. CDR3 in DNA: TGCGCCAGCAGCCCTGGGTCAACCCAAGAGACCCAGTACTTC. Looking up the rest from reference TRBV5-1 and TRBJ2-5 gives the full variable domain: KAGVTQTPRYLIKTRGQQVTLSCSPISGHRSVSWYQQTPGQGLQFLFEYFSETQRNKGNFPGRFSGRQFSNSRSEMNVSTLELGDSALYLCASSPGSTQETQYFGPGTRLLVL.

J is TRBJ1-4 and V is TRBV19; maybe TRBD1 (6 bases). CDR1 and CDR2 from the germline V gene are LNHDA and SQIVND (reference sequence). The CDR3 has 13 residues. The V end lost 9 bases, the J end lost 4 bases, and 12 bases lay between the germline ends. The CDR3 protein is CASSDRVNEKLFF. The CDR3 DNA is TGTGCCAGCTCGGACAGAGTTAATGAAAAACTGTTTTTT.

The chain has TRBV10-3 and TRBJ2-2; D not resolved. Per germline, CDR1 ENHRY and CDR2 SYGVKD. This CDR3 region has 12 residues. The V gene lost 6 bases and the J gene lost 3 bases, with 5 bases spanning the gap. CDR3 sequence reads: CAIRTDTGELFF. The CDR3 DNA reads TGTGCCATCAGGACTGACACCGGGGAGCTGTTTTTT.

The chain has TRBV7-9 and TRBJ1-2, with D unresolved. This CDR3 comprises 13 residues. With 5 bases removed from V and 4 bases from J, the gap between germline ends came to 11 bases. Germline V CDR1 and CDR2: SEHNR, FQNEAQ (reference sequence). CDR3 nucleotides: TGTGCCAGCAGCCCCCCGTCAGGCTATGGCTACACCTTC. Protein product: CASSPPSGYGYTF.

The V call is TRBV2, the J call TRBJ2-3; D perhaps matches TRBD1 (5 bases). From germline, CDR1 is SNHLY and CDR2 FYNNEI. This CDR3 contains 16 residues. Trimming pared 3 bases from V and 2 bases from J, leaving 15 bases between. CDR3 in DNA: TGTGCCAGCAGTGAGGTTTCAGGCAGGGCCACAGATACGCAGTATTTT. It is translated as CASSEVSGRATDTQYF.

This clone was found once. This chain uses TRBV30 with TRBJ2-5, with 9 bases identical to TRBD2. The DNA end is more similar to TRBJ2-7, so the J call may be wrong. The CDR3 consists of 16 residues. Looked up from germline, CDR1 is GTSNPN and CDR2 is SVGIG (reference sequence). The CDR3 nucleotides read TGTGCCTGGAGCCGGGGGACTAGCCTCGTTTCCTACGAGCAGTACTTC. This encodes CAWSRGTSLVSYEQYF.

This clone has a count of ten or more. The rearrangement links TRBV4-3 to TRBJ2-7, with D possibly called TRBD1 or TRBD2 (5 bases each). This CDR3 spans 20 amino acids. V was cut by 0 bases and J by 4 bases, with 28 bases left in between. Germline V gene sequence: CDR1 LGHNA, CDR2 YSLEER. The CDR3 spells CASSQDIQAGLGTPGYEQYF. The CDR3, as DNA: TGCGCCAGCAGCCAAGATATTCAGGCGGGTTTGGGAACGCCAGGGTACGAGCAGTACTTC.

The V gene is TRBV9, the J gene TRBJ1-2; D ambiguous. Trimming removed 0 bases at V and 5 bases at J, with 8 bases between. CDR3 length: 13 residues. Germline lookup yields CDR1 SGDLS and CDR2 YYNGEE. CDR3: CASSVDRSYGYTF. In DNA, the CDR3 is TGTGCCAGCAGCGTAGACAGAAGTTATGGCTACACCTTC. The complete variable domain, with remaining parts taken from reference TRBV9 and TRBJ1-2, reads DSGVTQTPKHLITATGQRVTLRCSPRSGDLSVYWYQQSLDQGLQFLIQYYNGEERAKGNILERFSAQQFPDLHSELNLSSLELGDSALYFCASSVDRSYGYTFGSGTRLTVV.

Written as DNA, the CDR3 is TGTGCCAGCAGCTTAGATGTTAATGGCTACACCTTC. It translates to CASSLDVNGYTF. This chain links TRBV7-2 with TRBJ1-2; unclear D gene. The CDR3 covers 12 residues. Trimming removed 1 base at V and 6 bases at J, with 6 bases between. Per germline, CDR1 SGHTA and CDR2 FQGNSA.

The chain is built from TRBV5-4 and TRBJ2-1, with 10 positions matching TRBD2. The CDR3 has 15 residues. The trim removed 3 bases at V and 9 bases at J, leaving 9 bases unmatched. The germline CDR1 and CDR2 sequences are SGHNT and YYREEE (reference sequence). CDR3 amino acids: CASSSTVSGRSEQFF. The CDR3 region has the DNA TGTGCCAGCAGCTCGACCGTTAGCGGGAGGAGTGAGCAGTTCTTC.

This rearrangement joins TRBV30 to TRBJ1-2; unclear D gene. Trimming removed 5 bases at V and 5 bases at J, with 12 bases between. CDR3 size: 12 residues. Looked up from germline, CDR1 is GTSNPN and CDR2 is SVGIG (reference sequence). CDR3 nucleotide sequence: TGTGCCTGGGGACCGAAGGATTATGGCTACACCTTC. Translated, it gives CAWGPKDYGYTF. Complete variable domain (other parts from reference TRBV30 and TRBJ1-2): SQTIHQWPATLVQPVGSPLSLECTVEGTSNPNLYWYRQAAGRGLQLLFYSVGIGQISSEVPQNLSASRPQDRQFILSSKKLLLSDSGFYLCAWGPKDYGYTFGSGTRLTVV.

The V and J genes are TRBV11-3 and TRBJ2-2; 7 nucleotides align to TRBD1. Unmatched junction bases numbered 3, after V lost 5 bases and J lost 6 bases. The CDR3 runs 13 residues. The germline V gene encodes CDR1 SGHNT and CDR2 YENEEA. DNA of the CDR3: TGTGCCAGCAGCGCGGACAGGTCCGGGGAGCTGTTTTTT. Amino acid sequence: CASSADRSGELFF. Supplemented by reference TRBV11-3 and TRBJ2-2, the full variable domain reads EAGVVQSPRYKIIEKKQPVAFWCNPISGHNTLYWYLQNLGQGPELLIRYENEEAVDDSQLPKDRFSAERLKGVDSTLKIQPAELGDSAVYLCASSADRSGELFFGEGSRLTVL.

This clone was detected only a few times. The chain has TRBV11-3 and TRBJ1-3; TRBD1 might be the D (6 bases). The CDR3 consists of 15 residues. V lost 4 bases to trimming and J lost 4 bases, with 14 bases between them. Germline loops: CDR1 SGHNT, CDR2 YENEEA. CDR3: CASSYRTDLGNTIYF. CDR3 bases: TGTGCCAGCAGCTACCGGACAGATCTGGGAAACACCATATATTTT.

This chain connects TRBV5-1 to TRBJ1-2; 7 positions match TRBD1. The CDR3 is 15 amino acids. The V segment lost 0 bases and the J segment 7 bases; nucleotides outside the gene matches: 9. CDR1 and CDR2 (germline): SGHRS, YFSETQ. The CDR3 DNA is TGCGCCAGCAGCTTGGGATACAGGGGTCCAAGTGGCTACACCTTC. Translation gives CASSLGYRGPSGYTF.

Only one count was recorded for this clone. The chain is built from TRBV11-3 and TRBJ2-1; D possibly corresponds to TRBD2 (6 bases). The V gene lost 1 base and the J gene lost 6 bases, with 13 bases spanning the gap. Germline CDR1 and CDR2: SGHNT and YENEEA. The CDR3 loop spans 15 amino acids. The CDR3 nucleotides are TGTGCCAGCAGCTTAGGGGGACTGAGGGGCAATGAGCAGTTCTTC. It encodes CASSLGGLRGNEQFF.

This chain links TRBV7-2 with TRBJ2-7; 11 nucleotides line up with TRBD1. The ends lost 5 bases at V and 2 bases at J; junction bases unmatched: 8. Germline lookup yields CDR1 SGHTA and CDR2 FQGNSA. The CDR3 length is 16 residues. This chain's CDR3 is CASSRSQGQGAYEQYF. In DNA, the CDR3 is TGTGCCAGCAGCCGGTCCCAGGGACAGGGGGCCTACGAGCAGTACTTC.